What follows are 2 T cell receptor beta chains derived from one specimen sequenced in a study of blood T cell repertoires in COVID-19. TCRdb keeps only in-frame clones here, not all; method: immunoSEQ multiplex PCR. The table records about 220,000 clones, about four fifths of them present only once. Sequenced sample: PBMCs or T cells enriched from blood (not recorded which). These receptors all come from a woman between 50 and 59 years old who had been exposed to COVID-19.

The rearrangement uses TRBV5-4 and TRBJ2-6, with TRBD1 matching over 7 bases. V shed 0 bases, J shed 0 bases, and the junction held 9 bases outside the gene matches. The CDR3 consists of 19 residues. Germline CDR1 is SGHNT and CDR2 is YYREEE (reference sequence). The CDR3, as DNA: TGTGCCAGCAGCTTGGGGGGACAGTCCAAACTCTCTGGGGCCAACGTCCTGACTTTC. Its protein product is CASSLGGQSKLSGANVLTF.

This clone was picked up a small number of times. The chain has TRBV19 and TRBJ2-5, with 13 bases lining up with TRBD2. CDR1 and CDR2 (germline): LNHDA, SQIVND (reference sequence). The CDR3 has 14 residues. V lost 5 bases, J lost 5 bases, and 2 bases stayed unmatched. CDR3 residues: CASSSTSGGETQYF. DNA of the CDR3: TGTGCCAGTAGTTCGACTAGCGGGGGGGAGACCCAGTACTTC.